A single sample is the source of the 20 T cell receptor beta chains below, sequenced in a study of cytomegalovirus exposure and HLA in healthy donors. PCR used 60 Vbeta primers and 13 Jbeta primers. Measured with immunoSEQ multiplex PCR; TCRdb has only the in-frame clones, and not every one. The sample records some 100,000 clones, about 72% being singletons. Material for sequencing was PBMCs. These TCRs come from a man in his fifties or sixties in good health and CMV-seropositive.

The V call is TRBV21-1, the J call TRBJ2-1; the table calls TRBD1, which could not be checked here. TRBV21-1 is shown as a pseudogene. CDR3 length equals 17 residues. The CDR3 region is CASSKGGQGASYNEQFF. CDR3 in DNA: TGTGCCAGCAGCAAAGGGGGACAGGGGGCCTCCTACAATGAGCAGTTCTTC.

The chain couples TRBV5-1 to TRBJ1-4; D remains ambiguous. The CDR3 loop spans 15 amino acids. The V and J ends lost 0 bases and 3 bases respectively, with 9 bases between them. Germline values: CDR1 SGHRS, CDR2 YFSETQ. CDR3 bases: TGCGCCAGCAGCTTGGTCGGCGGAGCTAATGAAAAACTGTTTTTT. It is translated as CASSLVGGANEKLFF.

J is TRBJ1-5 and V is TRBV7-8; 7 nucleotides match TRBD1. Trimming at V came to 1 base and at J to 2 bases, leaving 5 bases not matched to a gene. CDR3 size: 16 residues. The germline V gene has CDR1 SGHVS and CDR2 FQNEAQ. DNA for the CDR3: TGTGCCAGCAGCTTAGAGGACAGGACGGGCAATCAGCCCCAGCATTTT. Translated: CASSLEDRTGNQPQHF.

The CDR3: CASSIRTIENNEQFF. CDR3 bases: TGTGCCAGTAGTATACGGACAATCGAGAACAATGAGCAGTTCTTC. V and J are TRBV19 and TRBJ2-1, with D possibly being TRBD1 (5 bases). This CDR3 comprises 15 residues. Trimming removed 2 bases at V and 5 bases at J, with 13 bases between. CDR1 is LNHDA and CDR2 is SQIVND in the germline V gene (reference sequence). Looking up the rest from reference TRBV19 and TRBJ2-1 gives the full variable domain: DGGITQSPKYLFRKEGQNVTLSCEQNLNHDAMYWYRQDPGQGLRLIYYSQIVNDFQKGDIAEGYSVSREKKESFPLTVTSAQKNPTAFYLCASSIRTIENNEQFFGPGTRLTVL.

This chain links TRBV10-3 with TRBJ2-7; D is perhaps TRBD2 (6 bases). Germline CDR1 is ENHRY and CDR2 is SYGVKD. The CDR3 is 13 residues long. Trimming stripped 10 bases from V and 3 bases from J, with 16 bases between. The CDR3 bases are TGTGCCACCGCCACAAGAGCGGGCTACGAGCAGTACTTC. Translated: CATATRAGYEQYF.

The CDR3 loop is CASSSRLAGRTGELFF. The DNA for the CDR3 is TGTGCCAGCAGCTCCCGACTAGCGGGACGCACCGGGGAGCTGTTTTTT. The chain links TRBV7-2 to TRBJ2-2, with TRBD2 matching 11 bases. The junction had 5 bases not matched to a gene; V was cut back by 4 bases and J by 4 bases. Germline V gives CDR1 SGHTA, CDR2 FQGNSA. The CDR3 has 16 residues.

This sequence joins TRBV30 and TRBJ2-7; D possibly corresponds to TRBD2 (6 bases). The V and J ends lost 4 bases and 6 bases respectively, with 16 bases between them. The CDR3 totals 13 residues. CDR1 GTSNPN and CDR2 SVGIG come from the germline V gene (reference sequence). This chain's CDR3 is CAWNHGGGLEQYF. DNA for the CDR3: TGTGCCTGGAATCACGGGGGAGGTCTCGAGCAGTACTTC.

The chain employs TRBV4-3 and TRBJ2-2; 9 bases match TRBD1. Germline CDR1 and CDR2: LGHNA and YSLEER. After removal of 6 bases from V and 2 bases from J, the junction contained 7 bases not matched to a gene. The CDR3 has 16 amino acids. As DNA, the CDR3 is TGCGCCAGCAGATACGGACAGGGGATTAACACCGGGGAGCTGTTTTTT. It encodes CASRYGQGINTGELFF.

The chain has TRBV6-1 and TRBJ1-5, with 8 bases aligning to TRBD1. CDR1 and CDR2 from the germline V gene are MNHNS and SASEGT. J gave up 6 bases and V 1 base, and 2 bases lay outside the gene matches. The CDR3 spans 14 residues. The CDR3 is CASSEGQGSQPQHF. CDR3 nucleotides: TGTGCCAGCAGTGAAGGACAGGGGTCTCAGCCCCAGCATTTT.

Points on this clone: A read error may account for a junction end that differs from germline. V is TRBV5-4 and J is TRBJ1-1, with 7 nucleotides matching TRBD1. Germline V CDR1 and CDR2: SGHNT, YYREEE (reference sequence). The CDR3 loop spans 15 amino acids. DNA of the CDR3: TGTGCCGGCAGTATTCAGGGGGTACTGAACACTGAAGCTTTCTTT. Protein product: CAGSIQGVLNTEAFF. Drawing the rest from reference TRBV5-4 and TRBJ1-1, the complete variable domain is ETGVTQSPTHLIKTRGQQVTLRCSSQSGHNTVSWYQQALGQGPQFIFQYYREEENGRGNFPPRFSGLQFPNYSSELNVNALELDDSALYLCAGSIQGVLNTEAFFGQGTRLTVV.

The count of this clone is one. The chain has TRBV7-9 and TRBJ1-2; tentatively, D is TRBD1 (6 bases). CDR1 SEHNR and CDR2 FQNEAQ come from the germline V gene (reference sequence). The germline V and J ends were trimmed by 4 bases and 4 bases, with 16 bases remaining between them. CDR3 length equals 15 residues. CDR3: CASSYHGQSAYGYTF. The CDR3 DNA reads as TGTGCCAGCAGCTACCACGGACAGTCGGCCTATGGCTACACCTTC.

This rearrangement joins TRBV6-5 to TRBJ2-2, with D maybe TRBD2 (6 bases). This CDR3 spans 15 amino acids. CDR1 and CDR2 from the germline V gene are MNHEY and SVGAGI. Trimming took 7 bases from V and 0 from J, leaving 12 bases between them. This CDR3 is CASTLLATNTGELFF. In DNA, the CDR3 is TGTGCCAGCACCCTTCTAGCGACGAACACCGGGGAGCTGTTTTTT.

A remark on this clone: The sample carries other DNA sequences with the same CDR3. The rearrangement uses TRBV6-1 and TRBJ2-3; 7 nucleotides agree with TRBD1. The ends lost 6 bases at V and 0 bases at J; junction bases unmatched: 6. Germline values: CDR1 MNHNS, CDR2 SASEGT. This CDR3 region has 15 residues. The CDR3 bases are TGTGCCAGCAGGCTCAGGGACAGTAGCACAGATACGCAGTATTTT. Residues: CASRLRDSSTDTQYF.

DNA of the CDR3: TGTGCCAGTAGTATAGGGCTAGCGGGAGGCATCTCCTACAATGAGCAGTTCTTC. It is translated as CASSIGLAGGISYNEQFF. The chain has TRBV19 and TRBJ2-1, with 11 bases lining up with TRBD2. V shed 1 base and J 0 bases; nucleotides not matched to a gene: 5. Germline loops: CDR1 LNHDA, CDR2 SQIVND (reference sequence). The CDR3 length is 18 residues.

The chain combines TRBV5-1 with TRBJ2-1; 12 nucleotides agree with TRBD1. Germline loops: CDR1 SGHRS, CDR2 YFSETQ. This CDR3 comprises 16 residues. V shed 0 bases and J 7 bases; nucleotides not matched to a gene: 5. The CDR3 loop reads CASSLEGTGGSNEQFF. As DNA, the CDR3 is TGCGCCAGCAGCTTGGAGGGGACAGGGGGCTCGAATGAGCAGTTCTTC.

As DNA, the CDR3 is TGCGCCAGCAGCCAGTCTTACCGGGACTCTGGGGCCAACGTCCTGACTTTC. Amino acid sequence: CASSQSYRDSGANVLTF. The chain has TRBV4-1 and TRBJ2-6, with D possibly being TRBD2 (5 bases). Trimming cost V 3 bases and J 0 bases, with 12 bases left between them. CDR1 and CDR2 from the germline V gene are MGHRA and YSYEKL. CDR3 length equals 17 residues.

CDR3: CASSEQDNTEAFF. In DNA form, the CDR3 reads TGTGCCAGCAGTGAGCAGGATAACACTGAAGCTTTCTTT. The chain has TRBV6-4 and TRBJ1-1; unclear D gene. CDR3 length: 13 amino acids. The V and J ends lost 3 bases and 2 bases respectively, with 7 bases between them. Germline-derived CDR1 and CDR2 are MRHNA and SNTAGT.

V usage is TRBV4-2 and J usage is TRBJ2-1; D gene unclear. Germline loops: CDR1 LGHNA, CDR2 YNFKEQ. Trimming removed 1 base from V and 5 bases from J, with 6 bases in between. There are 13 residues in the CDR3. CDR3 sequence reads: CASSQVGDNEQFF. CDR3 sequence (DNA): TGTGCCAGCAGCCAAGTAGGAGACAATGAGCAGTTCTTC.

V and J are TRBV5-1 and TRBJ1-2; 8 bases map to TRBD1. This CDR3 contains 13 residues. V shed 0 bases and J 7 bases; nucleotides not matched to a gene: 2. Germline values: CDR1 SGHRS, CDR2 YFSETQ. CDR3 DNA sequence: TGCGCCAGCAGCTTGGAGACAGGGGTTGGCTACACCTTC. The encoded protein is CASSLETGVGYTF.

The V call is TRBV11-2, the J call TRBJ1-2, with D perhaps TRBD1 (5 bases). V was trimmed by 3 bases and J by 4 bases, leaving 9 bases between them. The CDR3 covers 13 residues. Germline CDR1 reads SGHAT; CDR2 reads FQNNGV. Written as DNA, the CDR3 is TGTGCCAGCAGCTTTCCAGGGCGCTATGGCTACACCTTC. Protein: CASSFPGRYGYTF.